Listed below are T cell receptor beta chains from one sample, sequenced in a study of T-cell memory formation after mild COVID-19. Each CDR3 protein is one row after TCRdb ran MiXCR on the 5' RACE reads. In the table there are 500,000 to 600,000 distinct CDR3 sequences, roughly 18% of which are singletons. The specimen sequenced was PBMCs or a T cell subset sorted from them (not recorded which). The source of these receptors is an adult woman who had mild COVID-19 (a few samples of this study predate the infection). Cell type and time point are not known. The CDR3 runs from the conserved cysteine through the conserved F or W. D genes are given only for firm matches. Clone size is not always given. Where it is, it says once, few, many or a class for expanded clones.

few TRBJ2-1 TRBD2 TRBV4-1 CASSPVAGETNEQFF TGCGCCAGCAGCCCCGTGGCGGGGGAAACCAATGAGCAGTTCTTC
- TRBJ1-1 - TRBV2 CASTVEVGLLGTEAFF TGTGCCAGCACCGTGGAGGTGGGGCTCCTAGGCACTGAAGCTTTCTTT
- TRBJ2-2 TRBD2 TRBV4-3 CASSPRLAGGLTGELFF TGCGCCAGCAGCCCCAGACTAGCGGGAGGTCTCACCGGGGAGCTGTTTTTT
few TRBJ2-7 TRBD1 TRBV6-2/TRBV6-3 CASSSGTGSHEQYF TGTGCCAGCAGTTCCGGGACAGGGTCCCACGAGCAGTACTTC
many TRBJ2-4 - TRBV12-3/TRBV12-4 CASSLDSLAKNIQYF TGTGCCAGCAGTTTGGACAGCCTAGCCAAAAACATTCAGTACTTC
few TRBJ2-7 - TRBV29-1 CSVEETGPREQYF TGCAGCGTTGAAGAGACAGGCCCTCGGGAGCAGTACTTC
- TRBJ1-2 - TRBV5-6 CASSLVGSDYGYTF TGTGCCAGCAGCTTGGTGGGGAGTGACTATGGCTACACCTTC
- TRBJ1-3 - TRBV30 CAWSARIQGRDTIYF TGTGCCTGGAGCGCCAGAATCCAGGGGAGAGACACCATATATTTT
- TRBJ2-1 TRBD1 TRBV5-1 CASSLGFGQGVGEQFF TGCGCCAGCAGCTTGGGCTTCGGACAGGGAGTAGGGGAGCAGTTCTTC
few TRBJ1-2 TRBD1 TRBV7-9 CASSRLGDRPRYGYTF TGTGCCAGCAGCCGTTTAGGGGACAGACCACGTTATGGCTACACCTTC
many TRBJ2-6 - TRBV24-1 CATSDRTGSGANVLTF TGTGCCACCAGTGATCGCACAGGGTCTGGGGCCAACGTCCTGACTTTC
few TRBJ1-5 - TRBV12-3/TRBV12-4 CASREAVSNQPQHF TGTGCCAGCAGGGAGGCAGTGTCGAATCAGCCCCAGCATTTT
- TRBJ1-6 - TRBV12-3/TRBV12-4 CASSPIPAPLHF TGTGCCAGCAGCCCTATCCCCGCGCCCCTCCACTTT
few TRBJ2-6 - TRBV7-9 CASSFYSHSGANVLTF TGTGCCAGCAGCTTCTACAGCCACTCTGGGGCCAACGTCCTGACTTTC
- TRBJ2-2 TRBD1 TRBV2 CASRLSQGLNTGELFF TGTGCCAGCAGATTGTCACAGGGGCTAAACACCGGGGAGCTGTTTTTT
few TRBJ1-4 - TRBV7-6 CASSPQIGEAGKKLFF TGTGCCAGCAGCCCGCAAATAGGTGAAGCCGGGAAAAAACTGTTTTTT
few TRBJ2-7 - TRBV20-1 CSARDNRKGFYEQYF TGCAGTGCTAGAGATAATCGGAAGGGATTCTACGAGCAGTACTTC
- TRBJ2-1 TRBD2 TRBV5-4 CASSFRRGVSYNEQFF TGTGCCAGCAGCTTCCGGCGGGGGGTTTCCTACAATGAGCAGTTCTTC
many TRBJ2-2 - TRBV7-9 CASSPITGELFF TGTGCCAGCAGCCCGATTACCGGGGAGCTGTTTTTT
few TRBJ2-5 TRBD1 TRBV5-1 CASRQKTGVSETQYF TGCGCCAGCAGGCAAAAGACAGGGGTCTCAGAGACCCAGTACTTC
few TRBJ1-2 TRBD1 TRBV4-1 CASSQIDRGRMDYGYTF TGCGCCAGCAGCCAGATTGACAGGGGGCGGATGGACTATGGCTACACCTTC
- TRBJ2-2 - TRBV7-6 CASRSRDLHTGELFF TGTGCCAGCAGGTCCAGGGACTTACACACCGGGGAGCTGTTTTTT
few TRBJ2-6 - TRBV5-6 CASSLLGDGANVLTF TGTGCCAGCAGCCTATTAGGGGATGGGGCCAACGTCCTGACTTTC
- TRBJ1-1 - TRBV9 CASSRDGGESFF TGTGCCAGCAGCCGCGACGGAGGGGAATCTTTCTTT
- TRBJ2-7 - TRBV29-1 CSVELRGETYEQYF TGCAGCGTTGAACTGAGAGGGGAAACCTACGAGCAGTACTTC
many TRBJ2-7 TRBD2 TRBV18 CASSQQRSSGGASEQYF TGTGCCAGCTCACAACAACGATCTAGCGGGGGGGCATCGGAGCAGTACTTC
- TRBJ2-1 TRBD2 TRBV24-1 CATSDPQRGGPSSYNEQFF TGTGCCACCAGTGATCCCCAACGGGGGGGCCCTAGCTCCTACAATGAGCAGTTCTTC
- TRBJ2-3 - TRBV10-3 CAIRGRSTDTQYF TGTGCCATCAGAGGGCGAAGCACAGATACGCAGTATTTT
- TRBJ2-1 TRBD2 TRBV7-9 CASSPGTRNNEQFF TGTGCCAGCAGTCCCGGGACTAGAAACAATGAGCAGTTCTTC
- TRBJ1-2 TRBD1 TRBV15 CATSLGQGLWGYTF TGTGCCACGAGTCTAGGACAGGGGCTATGGGGCTACACCTTC
many TRBJ2-1 - TRBV9 CASSVQGSLYNEQFF TGTGCCAGCAGCGTGCAAGGTTCCCTCTACAATGAGCAGTTCTTC
few TRBJ2-1 TRBD2 TRBV5-1 CASSLGLAGGSGEQFF TGCGCCAGCAGCTTGGGACTAGCGGGGGGATCCGGGGAGCAGTTCTTC
few TRBJ1-1 - TRBV29-1 CSVIGSAGTEAFF TGCAGCGTAATTGGGTCTGCGGGCACTGAAGCTTTCTTT
- TRBJ2-7 TRBD1 TRBV24-1 CATSDPGQGTYEQYF TGTGCCACCAGTGATCCGGGACAGGGGACCTACGAGCAGTACTTC
- TRBJ2-4 - TRBV6-6 CASIAGTGANIQYF TGTGCCAGCATCGCGGGAACAGGGGCAAACATTCAGTACTTC
- TRBJ2-1 - TRBV24-1 CATSDLHTEQFF TGTGCCACCAGTGATTTGCACACTGAGCAGTTCTTC
- TRBJ1-1 TRBD1 TRBV12-3/TRBV12-4 CASRDGQGYTEAFF TGTGCCAGCAGAGATGGACAGGGCTACACTGAAGCTTTCTTT
- TRBJ2-2 TRBD1 TRBV7-6 CASSSDPGQLSAGELFF TGTGCCAGCAGCTCCGACCCGGGACAGCTTTCTGCCGGGGAGCTGTTTTTT
- TRBJ2-1 TRBD1 TRBV5-1 CASSLAQTGNEQFF TGCGCCAGCAGCTTGGCCCAGACAGGGAATGAGCAGTTCTTC
- TRBJ2-2 - TRBV6-5 CASSFLERTGELFF TGTGCCAGCAGTTTTTTGGAGCGGACCGGGGAGCTGTTTTTT
- TRBJ2-1 TRBD2 TRBV10-3 CAISERTRPNEQFF TGTGCCATCAGTGAGCGGACTAGGCCAAATGAGCAGTTCTTC
- TRBJ1-2 - TRBV12-3/TRBV12-4 CASSQSSGNYYGYTF TGTGCCAGCAGTCAATCGTCGGGCAATTACTATGGCTACACCTTC